The T cell receptor beta chain under discussion was sequenced for a study of blood T cells in healthy people across ages. Findings and limits, study-wide: Whereas aged donors had fewer naive CD4+ cells, long-lived donors had more of them and higher diversity.

A second PCR, run for roughly 6 to 11 cycles, used a sample-barcoded 5' primer plus a J-beta primer mix. In TCRdb, the 5' RACE reads were re-called with MiXCR into one record per CDR3 protein. The sample has 720,000 or so distinct CDR3 sequences; around 41% are singletons. CDR1 is MNHNS and CDR2 is SASEGT in the germline V gene. The V and J ends lost 3 bases and 4 bases, in that order; junction bases with no gene match: 8. The CDR3 runs to 17 residues. Points on this clonotype: The antigen remains undetermined.

Peripheral blood was drawn, around 9.5 milliliters per donor. The sequence derives from a man older than 75 in good health. The chain recombines TRBV6-1 with TRBJ2-1; 11 bases align to TRBD2. Sequencing was done on a sample of blood. The CDR3 nucleotides are TGTGCCAGCAGTGACCGATATAGCGGGGGGGAATACAATGAGCAGTTCTTC. It codes for CASSDRYSGGEYNEQFF.